A selection of T cell receptor beta chains follows, all from one sample in a study of blood T cell repertoires in COVID-19. Libraries were prepared by immunoSEQ multiplex PCR; TCRdb keeps only in-frame clonotypes and omits some of them. The sample lists approximately 100,000 clones; 65% to 85% were seen once. Specimen: peripheral blood. These receptors were obtained from a woman of 80 years or more with acute or convalescent COVID-19. Both conserved end residues are part of each CDR3. The D gene is left open where the match is weak. Clone sizes are given selectively: once, few, many, or a class where the clone is expanded.

-	-	TRBV6-1	TRBJ1-5	CASSEATGGNQPQHF	TGTGCCAGCAGTGAAGCGACGGGGGGGAATCAGCCCCAGCATTTT
once	TRBD1	TRBV6-2/TRBV6-3	TRBJ1-5	CASSSWTGDNQPQHF	TGTGCCAGCAGTTCCTGGACAGGGGACAATCAGCCCCAGCATTTT
-	-	TRBV28	TRBJ1-6	CASSLSNSPLHF	TGTGCCAGCAGTTTATCGAATTCACCCCTCCACTTT
-	-	TRBV24-1	TRBJ2-3	CATHSEHTDTQYF	TGTGCCACCCACAGTGAGCACACAGATACGCAGTATTTT
-	TRBD1	TRBV5-6	TRBJ1-6	CASSSRGTGVSPLHF	TGTGCCAGCAGCTCGCGGGGGACAGGGGTCTCACCCCTCCACTTT
-	-	TRBV19	TRBJ2-2	CASSLGLSFTGELFF	TGTGCCAGTAGTTTGGGGCTGTCTTTCACCGGGGAGCTGTTTTTT
-	TRBD1	TRBV10-3	TRBJ2-2	CAISESTGTGVTGELFF	TGTGCCATCAGTGAGTCCACCGGGACAGGGGTAACCGGGGAGCTGTTTTTT
-	-	TRBV15	TRBJ1-6	CATNPGLTNSPLHF	TGTGCCACCAACCCGGGACTGACAAATTCACCCCTCCACTTT
once	-	TRBV7-2	TRBJ1-5	CASSLVEGDQPQHF	TGTGCCAGCAGCTTAGTGGAAGGGGATCAGCCCCAGCATTTT
-	TRBD1	TRBV7-2	TRBJ1-5	CASQGQHNQPQHF	TGTGCCTCCCAGGGACAGCACAATCAGCCCCAGCATTTT
-	-	TRBV4-3	TRBJ1-3	CASSQEVIAGASGNTIYF	TGCGCCAGCAGCCAAGAGGTAATCGCGGGGGCAAGTGGAAACACCATATATTTT
-	TRBD1	TRBV7-2	TRBJ1-2	CASTRDRGLDGYTF	TGTGCCAGCACCCGGGACAGGGGGTTAGATGGCTACACCTTC
once	-	TRBV5-1	TRBJ1-3	CASSLVGGSGNTIYF	TGCGCCAGCAGCTTGGTTGGGGGCTCAGGAAACACCATATATTTT
-	TRBD2	TRBV7-9	TRBJ2-2	CASSWIAGGRGTGELFF	TGTGCCAGCAGCTGGATAGCGGGGGGGCGAGGCACCGGGGAGCTGTTTTTT
-	-	TRBV14	TRBJ2-1	CASSQAGGLWNEQFF	TGTGCCAGCAGCCAAGCCGGGGGGCTGTGGAATGAGCAGTTCTTC
-	TRBD1	TRBV7-9	TRBJ1-3	CASSSTGTGENTIYF	TGTGCCAGCAGCTCTACCGGGACAGGGGAAAACACCATATATTTT
few	TRBD2	TRBV3-1/TRBV3-2	TRBJ2-1	CASSQDRLAGYEQFF	TGTGCCAGCAGCCAAGATCGATTAGCGGGCTATGAGCAGTTCTTC
-	-	TRBV7-2	TRBJ1-4	CASSLARTDEKLFF	TGTGCCAGCAGCTTAGCGCGGACAGACGAAAAACTGTTTTTT
-	-	TRBV5-6	TRBJ1-6	CASSFRDYNSPLHF	TGTGCCAGCAGCTTCCGGGACTATAATTCACCCCTCCACTTT
-	-	TRBV7-9	TRBJ1-6	CASSFEDRSSPLHF	TGTGCCAGCAGCTTTGAGGACAGAAGTTCACCCCTCCACTTT
-	TRBD1	TRBV2	TRBJ2-5	CASRLQGSEETQYF	TGTGCCAGCAGGTTACAGGGGTCTGAAGAGACCCAGTACTTC
-	TRBD1	TRBV7-2	TRBJ2-1	CASSLGQGLATAGVEQFF	TGTGCCAGCAGCTTAGGACAGGGCCTAGCCACCGCCGGTGTTGAGCAGTTCTTC
-	-	TRBV5-1	TRBJ2-1	CASSMSGDPNEQFF	TGCGCCAGCAGCATGTCAGGGGACCCCAATGAGCAGTTCTTC
-	TRBD1	TRBV29-1	TRBJ1-2	CSGMTGPYGYTF	TGCAGCGGCATGACAGGGCCCTATGGCTACACCTTC
-	-	TRBV7-6	TRBJ1-3	CASSSPRPSGNTIYF	TGTGCCAGCAGCTCTCCCAGGCCCTCTGGAAACACCATATATTTT
once	-	TRBV29-1	TRBJ1-2	CSVGGGIDYGYTF	TGCAGCGTTGGGGGAGGGATTGACTATGGCTACACCTTC
few	-	TRBV28	TRBJ1-5	CASSPYRDGNQPQHF	TGTGCCAGCAGCCCGTACAGGGACGGCAATCAGCCCCAGCATTTT
-	-	TRBV5-1	TRBJ2-3	CASNMTGGTDTQYF	TGCGCCAGCAACATGACAGGAGGCACAGATACGCAGTATTTT
-	-	TRBV28	TRBJ1-6	CASSSSLIRDNSPLHF	TGTGCCAGCAGTTCTTCTCTTATACGGGATAATTCACCCCTCCACTTT
-	TRBD1	TRBV2	TRBJ1-1	CASSVGTGPLVEAFF	TGTGCCAGCAGCGTTGGGACAGGGCCACTAGTTGAAGCTTTCTTT
-	TRBD2	TRBV27	TRBJ2-5	CASSRDLAGQETQYF	TGTGCCAGCAGTCGTGATCTAGCGGGGCAAGAGACCCAGTACTTC
-	-	TRBV2	TRBJ2-4	CASIPTGQLAKNIQYF	TGTGCCAGCATTCCGACAGGACAACTAGCCAAAAACATTCAGTACTTC
-	TRBD1	TRBV3-1/TRBV3-2	TRBJ1-2	CASSQDGTGAGGYTF	TGTGCCAGCAGCCAAGACGGGACAGGGGCAGGTGGCTACACCTTC
-	-	TRBV6-5	TRBJ1-1	CASSSIRGVVEAFF	TGTGCCAGCAGCTCCATCCGGGGGGTGGTGGAAGCTTTCTTT
-	-	TRBV7-9	TRBJ1-1	CASSLNLHGEAFF	TGTGCCAGCAGCTTGAATCTCCACGGTGAAGCTTTCTTT
-	-	TRBV5-1	TRBJ1-1	CASSAGDLNTEAFF	TGCGCCAGCAGCGCAGGGGACCTGAACACTGAAGCTTTCTTT
-	TRBD2	TRBV15	TRBJ2-1	CATSRERGGWDNEQFF	TGTGCCACCAGCAGAGAGCGGGGGGGCTGGGACAATGAGCAGTTCTTC
-	TRBD1	TRBV9	TRBJ1-5	CASSATGGNQPQHF	TGTGCCAGCAGCGCCACAGGGGGCAATCAGCCCCAGCATTTT
-	TRBD1	TRBV6-4	TRBJ2-3	CASSPGQGSDTQYF	TGTGCCAGCAGTCCGGGACAGGGTTCAGATACGCAGTATTTT
-	TRBD1	TRBV3-1/TRBV3-2	TRBJ2-7	CASSQDWTGREQYF	TGTGCCAGCAGCCAAGATTGGACAGGGAGGGAGCAGTACTTC
-	-	TRBV4-2	TRBJ1-1	CASSQDGFSRPNTEAFF	TGTGCCAGCAGCCAAGATGGGTTTAGCAGACCTAACACTGAAGCTTTCTTT
-	-	TRBV11-3	TRBJ2-7	CASSRYEQYF	TGTGCCAGCAGCCGGTACGAGCAGTACTTC
-	TRBD2	TRBV7-3	TRBJ2-1	CASSTQGGGPPYNEQFF	TGTGCCAGCAGCACCCAGGGCGGGGGGCCGCCCTACAATGAGCAGTTCTTC